Listed here are 22 T cell receptor beta chains from one sample, sequenced in a study of blood T cell repertoires in COVID-19. Sequenced by immunoSEQ multiplex PCR; TCRdb stores in-frame clones only, minus some. The sample gives approximately 160,000 clones, roughly 80% of which show up once; approximately 4% is in the top ten. Material: PBMCs or T cells enriched from blood (not recorded which). All receptors derive from a woman in her forties or fifties who had recovered from COVID-19.

The rearrangement links TRBV2 to TRBJ1-4, with D possibly matching TRBD1 (5 bases). The V and J ends lost 2 bases and 8 bases respectively, with 15 bases between them. In germline, CDR1 is SNHLY, CDR2 FYNNEI. The CDR3 has 15 amino acids. The CDR3 region has the DNA TGTGCCAGCAGTGAATTGGCAGGGAGGCGCGAAAAACTGTTTTTT. Amino acid sequence: CASSELAGRREKLFF.

The sample holds one count of this clone. The chain is built from TRBV6-1 and TRBJ1-3; D call uncertain. V lost 4 bases and J lost 0, with 13 bases in between. Germline V gene data show CDR1 as MNHNS and CDR2 as SASEGT. This CDR3 has 16 amino acids. In DNA form, the CDR3 reads TGTGCCAGCAGTGCCACCGCTCCTAGCTCTGGAAACACCATATATTTT. This codes for CASSATAPSSGNTIYF.

The chain is built from TRBV15 and TRBJ1-4; 10 bases line up with TRBD1. The J segment lost 8 bases and the V segment lost 1 base, leaving 10 bases of the junction unmatched. The CDR3 extends over 17 amino acids. Germline V gives CDR1 LNHNV, CDR2 YYDKDF (reference sequence). The CDR3 DNA follows: TGTGCCACCAGCAGAGGTTCATCCGGGACAGGGGACGAAAAACTGTTTTTT. Its protein product is CATSRGSSGTGDEKLFF.

V usage is TRBV7-9 and J usage is TRBJ2-2, with D uncertain. Germline CDR1 is SEHNR and CDR2 is FQNEAQ (reference sequence). Trimming left V 8 bases short and J 1 base short, with 8 bases between. This CDR3 region has 13 residues. CDR3 amino acids: CASQLQNTGELFF. DNA for the CDR3: TGTGCCAGCCAACTCCAGAACACCGGGGAGCTGTTTTTT. Looking up the rest from reference TRBV7-9 and TRBJ2-2 gives the full variable domain: DTGVSQNPRHKITKRGQNVTFRCDPISEHNRLYWYRQTLGQGPEFLTYFQNEAQLEKSRLLSDRFSAERPKGSFSTLEIQRTEQGDSAMYLCASQLQNTGELFFGEGSRLTVL.

This clone was detected only a few times. This chain links TRBV27 with TRBJ1-2; 7 bases align to TRBD1. The ends lost 2 bases at V and 5 bases at J; junction bases unmatched: 11. CDR1 is MNHEY, CDR2 SMNVEV, per germline (reference sequence). The CDR3 sequence is 16 residues long. The CDR3 DNA follows: TGTGCCAGCAGTTTAAGGCCCGGCAGGGGGGAATATGGCTACACCTTC. This translates into CASSLRPGRGEYGYTF.

This chain uses TRBV7-2 with TRBJ1-2, with no clear D. Germline values: CDR1 SGHTA, CDR2 FQGNSA. Trimming removed 5 bases at V and 4 bases at J, with 5 bases between. The CDR3 runs 11 residues. For the CDR3, the DNA is TGTGCCAGCAGCATCCTCTATGGCTACACCTTC. Protein: CASSILYGYTF.

This clone was detected a few times. The J gene is TRBJ2-1, the V gene TRBV6-5; TRBD1 aligns across 9 bases. From germline, CDR1 is MNHEY and CDR2 SVGAGI. This CDR3 region has 13 residues. V lost 5 bases, J lost 12 bases, and 8 bases stayed unmatched. The CDR3 loop reads CASSPVQGAAQFF. The CDR3 nucleotides are TGTGCCAGCAGTCCGGTACAGGGGGCAGCGCAGTTCTTC.

This clone showed up just once. The gene calls are TRBV6-2 or TRBV6-3 and TRBJ2-3; D remains ambiguous. Trimming shortened V by 6 bases and J by 6 bases, and 10 bases separated the two germline ends. CDR1 is MNHEY and CDR2 is SVGEGT in the germline V gene. This CDR3 has 12 residues. The CDR3 DNA is TGTGCCAGCAGCTCTCAGTCGGATACGCAGTATTTT. Its translation is CASSSQSDTQYF.

The gene calls are TRBV12-5 and TRBJ1-6; maybe TRBD1 (6 bases). The CDR3 runs to 15 residues. V was cut by 3 bases and J by 6 bases, with 12 bases left in between. Germline V gene lookup returns CDR1 LGHNT and CDR2 FRNRAP. The chain's CDR3 is CASGFAGASNSPLHF. The CDR3 DNA reads as TGTGCTAGTGGTTTTGCAGGGGCCTCTAATTCACCCCTCCACTTT. Combining the CDR3 with reference TRBV12-5 and TRBJ1-6 gives the whole variable domain DARVTQTPRHKVTEMGQEVTMRCQPILGHNTVFWYRQTMMQGLELLAYFRNRAPLDDSGMPKDRFSAEMPDATLATLKIQPSEPRDSAVYFCASGFAGASNSPLHFGNGTRLTVT.

V is TRBV4-1 and J is TRBJ1-2, with D perhaps TRBD1 (6 bases). The CDR3 consists of 15 residues. Trimming cost V 1 base and J 4 bases, with 13 bases left between them. The germline gives CDR1 MGHRA, CDR2 YSYEKL. CDR3 amino acids: CASSQGAGDLYGYTF. CDR3 coding DNA: TGCGCCAGCAGCCAAGGTGCAGGGGATCTCTATGGCTACACCTTC.

The rearrangement uses TRBV5-6 and TRBJ1-4, with a weak D call TRBD1 (5 bases). V was shortened by 4 bases and J by 10 bases, with 23 bases between the two germline ends. The CDR3 sequence is 16 residues long. From germline, CDR1 is SGHDT and CDR2 YYEEEE. CDR3: CASSPQWATGGGKLFF. CDR3 in DNA: TGTGCCAGCAGCCCGCAATGGGCGACTGGGGGAGGAAAACTGTTTTTT.

The chain uses TRBV6-5 and TRBJ2-7; a weak D match, TRBD1 (5 bases). Germline CDR1 MNHEY, CDR2 SVGAGI. The CDR3 totals 14 residues. V was shortened by 2 bases and J by 0 bases, with 8 bases between the two germline ends. The CDR3: CASSYGQGSYEQYV. The CDR3 DNA reads as TGTGCCAGCAGTTACGGGCAGGGCTCCTACGAGCAGTACGTC.

The chain joins TRBV7-8 to TRBJ1-2, with D hard to call. V shed 3 bases and J shed 4 bases, with 12 bases lying between them. CDR3 length: 14 amino acids. Germline V gives CDR1 SGHVS, CDR2 FQNEAQ. The CDR3 DNA reads as TGTGCCAGCAGCTTGGAGGCTCGTAGCTATGGCTACACCTTC. It specifies CASSLEARSYGYTF.

This clone was detected many times. The V call is TRBV28, the J call TRBJ1-5; the match to TRBD1 covers 7 bases. Germline V CDR1 and CDR2: MDHEN, SYDVKM. The CDR3 sequence is 15 residues long. V shed 6 bases, J shed 7 bases, and the junction held 12 bases outside the gene matches. CDR3 nucleotides: TGTGCCAGCAGACCTTTATTAGGGGGCGGGCAGCCCCAGCATTTT. Translation: CASRPLLGGGQPQHF.

The rearrangement uses TRBV6-4 and TRBJ1-6; no clear D. Germline V lookup: CDR1 MRHNA, CDR2 SNTAGT. Between the trimmed V and J ends, which lost 2 bases and 10 bases, there was a span of 9 bases. The CDR3 totals 13 residues. CDR3 loop: CASSDSDGSPLHF. Here the CDR3 DNA reads TGTGCCAGCAGTGACAGTGACGGGTCACCCCTCCACTTT.

This chain links TRBV5-8 with TRBJ2-2; 12 bases match TRBD2. Germline V gives CDR1 SGHTS, CDR2 YDEGEE. This CDR3 contains 18 residues. V shed 3 bases, J shed 3 bases, and the junction held 9 bases outside the gene matches. CDR3 bases: TGTGCCAGCAGCTCCCCCCGACTAGCGGGGGCCTACACCGGGGAGCTGTTTTTT. It specifies CASSSPRLAGAYTGELFF.

This rearrangement joins TRBV11-3 to TRBJ2-1, with 10 bases that match TRBD1. Germline assignment: CDR1 SGHNT and CDR2 YENEEA. CDR3 size: 17 residues. V gave up 5 bases and J gave up 0 bases; unmatched junction bases: 7. The CDR3 DNA follows: TGTGCCAGCAGCCCGAGGACAGGGGGGAGCTCCTACAATGAGCAGTTCTTC. Protein product: CASSPRTGGSSYNEQFF.

The V and J genes are TRBV2 and TRBJ1-2; no clear D. Trimming left V 5 bases short and J 4 bases short, with 11 bases between. Germline CDR1 reads SNHLY; CDR2 reads FYNNEI. The CDR3 loop spans 13 amino acids. CDR3 loop: CASSLREAYGYTF. The DNA of the CDR3 is TGTGCCAGCAGTCTGAGGGAGGCCTATGGCTACACCTTC.

The rearrangement joins TRBV3-1 (or the pseudogene TRBV3-2) to TRBJ1-2; no clear D gene. The CDR3 loop spans 14 amino acids. Deletions cut 4 bases from V and 2 bases from J, with 11 bases between. The germline V gene has CDR1 LGHDT and CDR2 YNNKEL (reference sequence). The CDR3 loop reads CASSLWNGNYGYTF. CDR3 in DNA: TGTGCCAGCAGCCTTTGGAACGGGAACTATGGCTACACCTTC.

The chain combines TRBV7-2 with TRBJ1-2; D is possibly TRBD1 (5 bases). The length of the CDR3 is 17 residues. Germline values: CDR1 SGHTA, CDR2 FQGNSA. V was trimmed by 5 bases and J by 4 bases, leaving 23 bases between them. The chain's CDR3 is CASSRGTVRQLSYGYTF. The CDR3 DNA reads TGTGCCAGCAGCCGGGGGACCGTGAGACAGTTGTCCTATGGCTACACCTTC.

The chain employs TRBV7-8 and TRBJ1-1, with 8 bases identical to TRBD1. There are 15 residues in the CDR3. CDR1 and CDR2 (germline): SGHVS, FQNEAQ. The V gene end was trimmed by 1 base and the J gene end by 2 bases; junction bases not matched to a gene: 3. The CDR3 DNA reads TGTGCCAGCAGCTTAGGAGGACAGGGAAACACTGAAGCTTTCTTT. This sequence encodes CASSLGGQGNTEAFF. The variable domain in full, completed from reference TRBV7-8 and TRBJ1-1, reads GAGVSQSPRYKVAKRGQDVALRCDPISGHVSLFWYQQALGQGPEFLTYFQNEAQLDKSGLPSDRFFAERPEGSVSTLKIQRTQQEDSAVYLCASSLGGQGNTEAFFGQGTRLTVV.

The rearrangement uses TRBV6-5 and TRBJ1-5, with 7 bases lining up with TRBD1. The CDR3 runs 15 residues. From germline, CDR1 is MNHEY and CDR2 SVGAGI. Losses at the gene ends were 2 bases for V and 2 bases for J; bases not matched to a gene: 3. CDR3: CASSYVRGGNQPQHF. In DNA, the CDR3 is TGTGCCAGCAGTTACGTCAGGGGGGGCAATCAGCCCCAGCATTTT.